The entry below gives a single TCR beta chain sequence along with its context. These data are taken from a study of blood T cell repertoires in COVID-19. On the study more broadly: Some COVID-19 samples were acute and others convalescent; all came from the United States, Italy and Spain. PBMCs, B-cell-depleted T cells, or T cells were the source of the cDNA or gDNA that made up the material.

CDR1 is MNHEY and CDR2 is SVGAGI in the germline V gene. CDR3 length: 14 residues. The V end lost 6 bases, the J end lost 0 bases, and 11 bases lay between the germline ends. Source study methods: Counts of nucleated cells, estimated from reference gene primer amplification, were obtained. Profiled with immunoSEQ multiplex PCR; TCRdb holds only in-frame clones, not every one. The V and J calls and clone size are taken from that table; D and trimming were inferred from the DNA. The sample records 150,000 to 190,000 clones, under 90% being singletons. This sequence originates from a man between 60 and 70 years old with acute or convalescent COVID-19. Sequenced sample: peripheral blood. The chain is built from TRBV6-5 and TRBJ1-1, with TRBD1 as a possible D gene (6 bases). The CDR3 reads CASRGGQLNTEAFF. The CDR3 region has the DNA TGTGCCAGCAGAGGCGGACAGCTGAACACTGAAGCTTTCTTT.